Listed below are T cell receptor beta chains from one sample, sequenced in a study of CD8+CD57+ T cells in acquired aplastic anemia. Via MiXCR, TCRdb re-called the reads, giving one row per CDR3 protein. The table includes 68,000 or so distinct CDR3 sequences, roughly half detected once. Source material: sorted CD4+, CD8+, or CD8+CD57+ T cells (not recorded which) from PBMCs. The receptors originated from a human donor in good health, serving as a control. Both conserved end residues are part of each CDR3. D genes are given only for firm matches. Not every row has a clone size; where given, it reads once, few, many or a size class.

NA	TRBV15	TRBJ2-3	NA	CATSRDRAADTQYF	TGTGCCACCAGCAGAGATCGGGCGGCAGATACGCAGTATTTT
many	TRBV30	TRBJ2-5	NA	CAWSVGFQETQYF	TGTGCCTGGAGTGTAGGCTTTCAAGAGACCCAGTACTTC
NA	TRBV2	TRBJ1-1	NA	CASSVSGRGTEAFF	TGTGCCAGCAGTGTTTCCGGGAGGGGCACTGAAGCTTTCTTT
NA	TRBV15	TRBJ1-1	NA	CATSRDRGLNTEAFF	TGTGCCACCAGCAGAGATCGGGGATTGAACACTGAAGCTTTCTTT
NA	TRBV7-9	TRBJ2-1	NA	CASSLGEQFF	TGTGCCAGCAGCTTAGGAGAGCAGTTCTTC
NA	TRBV29-1	TRBJ1-3	NA	CSALQGSGNTIYF	TGCAGCGCACTACAGGGTTCTGGAAACACCATATATTTT
medium-sized	TRBV7-9	TRBJ1-1	NA	CASAEMNTEAFF	TGTGCCAGCGCAGAGATGAACACTGAAGCTTTCTTT
many	TRBV4-1	TRBJ2-7	TRBD1	CASSQAGTGGYEQYF	TGCGCCAGCAGCCAAGCGGGGACAGGGGGCTACGAGCAGTACTTC
NA	TRBV24-1	TRBJ1-1	NA	CATSDFGTEAFF	TGTGCCACCAGTGATTTTGGAACTGAAGCTTTCTTT
NA	TRBV24-1	TRBJ1-2	NA	CATSGGAEAVGYTF	TGTGCCACCAGTGGGGGAGCAGAGGCCGTTGGCTACACCTTC
NA	TRBV24-1	TRBJ2-7	NA	CATSDLQGVGYEQYF	TGTGCCACCAGTGATTTGCAAGGTGTGGGATACGAGCAGTACTTC
NA	TRBV9	TRBJ2-3	TRBD1	CASSVVGTVSTDTQYF	TGTGCCAGCAGCGTAGTGGGGACAGTGAGCACAGATACGCAGTATTTT
many	TRBV14	TRBJ2-7	NA	CASSRGRQANYEQYF	TGTGCCAGCAGCCGGGGAAGACAGGCTAACTACGAGCAGTACTTC
NA	TRBV7-2	TRBJ2-3	NA	CASSLPGTDTQYF	TGTGCCAGCAGCTTGCCAGGAACAGATACGCAGTATTTT
NA	TRBV10-1	TRBJ2-7	TRBD1	CASSGTGGSYEQYF	TGCGCCAGCAGTGGCACAGGGGGCTCGTACGAGCAGTACTTC
many	TRBV20-1	TRBJ2-5	NA	CSARVLSRDQDFETQYF	TGCAGTGCTAGAGTCCTTTCCCGGGACCAGGACTTTGAGACCCAGTACTTC
NA	TRBV5-4	TRBJ1-2	TRBD1	CASRVQGGADYGYIF	TGTGCCAGCAGGGTCCAGGGGGGGGCTGACTATGGCTACATCTTC
NA	TRBV19	TRBJ2-1	NA	CASSIGPRNEQFF	TGTGCCAGTAGTATTGGACCCCGCAATGAGCAGTTCTTC
NA	TRBV5-1	TRBJ1-2	NA	CASSLAGQAGYTF	TGCGCCAGCAGCTTGGCCGGGCAGGCTGGCTACACCTTC
many	TRBV20-1	TRBJ2-5	TRBD1	CSARGTEQETQYF	TGCAGTGCTAGGGGGACAGAACAAGAGACCCAGTACTTC
NA	TRBV19	TRBJ1-2	NA	CASRWQGIGGYTF	TGTGCCAGTAGATGGCAGGGGATTGGGGGCTACACCTTC
NA	TRBV5-4	TRBJ1-6	TRBD1	CASSLNGTGGSPLHF	TGTGCCAGCAGCTTGAACGGGACAGGGGGTTCACCCCTCCACTTT
many	TRBV12-3/TRBV12-4	TRBJ2-1	NA	CASSPTRINEQFF	TGTGCCAGCAGTCCGACACGGATTAATGAGCAGTTCTTC
NA	TRBV27	TRBJ2-7	NA	CASSLGRSYEQYF	TGTGCCAGCAGTTTGGGAAGATCCTACGAGCAGTACTTC
many	TRBV6-1	TRBJ1-5	NA	CASSEGSHQPQHF	TGTGCCAGCAGTGAGGGGAGCCATCAGCCCCAGCATTTT
many	TRBV13	TRBJ2-7	TRBD1	CASSLRDSYYEQYF	TGTGCCAGCAGCCTTCGGGACAGCTACTACGAGCAGTACTTC
NA	TRBV25-1	TRBJ2-6	NA	CASSDLGAGANVLTF	TGTGCCAGCAGTGACCTAGGGGCTGGGGCCAACGTCCTGACTTTC
NA	TRBV13	TRBJ1-1	NA	CATHLLGRAEAFF	TGTGCCACCCACCTTCTGGGGAGGGCTGAAGCTTTCTTT
NA	TRBV7-2	TRBJ2-3	NA	CASSLRVSTDTQYF	TGTGCCAGCAGCTTAAGGGTTAGCACAGATACGCAGTATTTT
once	TRBV29-1	TRBJ1-1	TRBD1	CSVGTGPEAFF	TGCAGCGTTGGGACAGGGCCTGAAGCTTTCTTT
NA	TRBV15	TRBJ2-1	TRBD1	CATSSTRQGVSSYNEQFF	TGTGCCACCAGCTCGACTAGACAGGGGGTTAGCTCCTACAATGAGCAGTTCTTC
NA	TRBV9	TRBJ1-1	TRBD1	CASSVAGQGTEAFF	TGTGCCAGCAGCGTAGCGGGACAGGGGACTGAAGCTTTCTTT
many	TRBV27	TRBJ2-3	TRBD1	CASSTPGQTQYF	TGTGCCAGCAGTACACCGGGACAGACGCAGTATTTT
medium-sized	TRBV7-2	TRBJ2-7	NA	CASSLVLGGYEQYF	TGTGCCAGCAGCTTGGTGCTGGGTGGCTACGAGCAGTACTTC
many	TRBV10-1	TRBJ2-1	TRBD1	CASSQDRERRNF	TGCGCCAGCAGCCAAGACAGGGAAAGGCGCAATTTC
NA	TRBV7-9	TRBJ1-1	NA	CASSLEPRASTEAFF	TGTGCCAGCAGCTTAGAGCCTAGGGCCAGCACTGAAGCTTTCTTT
NA	TRBV5-1	TRBJ2-7	TRBD1	CASSLAGTEGMAYEQYF	TGCGCCAGCAGCTTGGCCGGGACAGAGGGAATGGCCTACGAGCAGTACTTC
NA	TRBV2	TRBJ2-7	NA	CATRRDTAYEQYF	TGTGCCACGCGACGGGACACAGCCTACGAGCAGTACTTC
NA	TRBV27	TRBJ1-2	NA	CASSLFAGCIANYGYTF	TGTGCCAGCAGTTTATTTGCAGGGTGCATAGCTAACTATGGCTACACCTTC
many	TRBV7-6	TRBJ2-4	NA	CATTGKAKNIQYF	TGTGCCACTACGGGGAAAGCCAAAAACATTCAGTACTTC
NA	TRBV29-1	TRBJ2-3	TRBD2	CSVEGLAETGTQYF	TGCAGCGTTGAGGGACTAGCTGAGACCGGCACGCAGTATTTT